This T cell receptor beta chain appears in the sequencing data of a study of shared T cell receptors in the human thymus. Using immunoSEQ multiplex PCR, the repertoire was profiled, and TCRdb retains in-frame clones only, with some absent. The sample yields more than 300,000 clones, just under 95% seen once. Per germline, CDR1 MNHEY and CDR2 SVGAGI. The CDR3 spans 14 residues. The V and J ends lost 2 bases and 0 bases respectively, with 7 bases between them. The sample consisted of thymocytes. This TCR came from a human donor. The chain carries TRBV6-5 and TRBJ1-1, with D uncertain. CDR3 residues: CASSYGRLNTEAFF. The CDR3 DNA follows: TGTGCCAGCAGTTACGGGAGGTTGAACACTGAAGCTTTCTTT.